The present TCR beta chain was sequenced within a study of T-cell memory formation after mild COVID-19. Across the study: Clusters were largely donor specific. The study, taken as a whole, reports: From day 15 to 85, contracting clones were balanced between CD4 and CD8, whereas later expanders leaned toward CD4+. Among contracting clones, CD4+ were mainly CM/EM and CD8+ enriched in EMRA. Certain responding clones were present in pre-infection memory, suggesting participation of cross-reactive memory.

This clonotype was counted only a few times. No antigen is known for it. The V and J ends lost 4 bases and 5 bases, in that order; junction bases with no gene match: 10. In germline, CDR1 is SGHTA, CDR2 FQGNSA. The CDR3 length is 16 residues. A single record per CDR3 protein comes from TCRdb applying MiXCR to the 5' RACE reads. The top ten clones hold around 13% of a sample with about 470,000 distinct CDR3 sequences, 20% to 30% of them seen once. The sequenced sample consisted of PBMCs or a T cell subset sorted from them (not recorded which). The clonotype was recovered from an adult woman who had mild COVID-19 (a few samples of this study predate the infection). Cell type and time point are not known. The chain combines TRBV7-2 with TRBJ1-5; TRBD1 matches at 8 bases. The CDR3 reads CASSYGTGPPYQPQHF. In DNA form, the CDR3 reads TGTGCCAGCAGCTACGGGACAGGTCCTCCATATCAGCCCCAGCATTTT.